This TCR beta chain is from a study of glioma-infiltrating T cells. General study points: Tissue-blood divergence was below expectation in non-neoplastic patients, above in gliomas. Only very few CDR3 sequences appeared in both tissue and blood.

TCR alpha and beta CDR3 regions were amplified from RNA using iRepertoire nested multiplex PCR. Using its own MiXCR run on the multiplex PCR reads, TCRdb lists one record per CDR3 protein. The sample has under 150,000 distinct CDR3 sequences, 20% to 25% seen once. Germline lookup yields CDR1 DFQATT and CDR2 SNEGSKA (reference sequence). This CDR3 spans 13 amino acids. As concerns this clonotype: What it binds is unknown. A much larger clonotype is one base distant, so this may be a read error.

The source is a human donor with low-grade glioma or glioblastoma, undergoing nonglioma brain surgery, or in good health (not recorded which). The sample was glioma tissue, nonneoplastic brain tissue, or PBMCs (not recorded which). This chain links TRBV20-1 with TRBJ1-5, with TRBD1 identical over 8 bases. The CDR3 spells CGARQGTSQPQHF. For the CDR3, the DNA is TGCGGTGCTCGACAGGGGACTAGTCAGCCCCAGCATTTT.